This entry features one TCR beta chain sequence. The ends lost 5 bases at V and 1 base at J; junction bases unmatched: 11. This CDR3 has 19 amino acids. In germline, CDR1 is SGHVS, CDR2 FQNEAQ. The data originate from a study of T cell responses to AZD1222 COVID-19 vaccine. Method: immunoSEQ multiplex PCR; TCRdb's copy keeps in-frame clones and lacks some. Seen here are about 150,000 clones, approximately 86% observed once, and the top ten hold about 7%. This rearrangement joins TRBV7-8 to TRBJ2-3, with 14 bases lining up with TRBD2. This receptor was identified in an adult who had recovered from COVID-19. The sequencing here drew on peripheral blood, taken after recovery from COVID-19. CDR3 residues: CASSRGLAGVNGGTDTQYF. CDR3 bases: TGTGCCAGCAGCCGGGGACTAGCGGGAGTTAATGGTGGCACAGATACGCAGTATTTT.